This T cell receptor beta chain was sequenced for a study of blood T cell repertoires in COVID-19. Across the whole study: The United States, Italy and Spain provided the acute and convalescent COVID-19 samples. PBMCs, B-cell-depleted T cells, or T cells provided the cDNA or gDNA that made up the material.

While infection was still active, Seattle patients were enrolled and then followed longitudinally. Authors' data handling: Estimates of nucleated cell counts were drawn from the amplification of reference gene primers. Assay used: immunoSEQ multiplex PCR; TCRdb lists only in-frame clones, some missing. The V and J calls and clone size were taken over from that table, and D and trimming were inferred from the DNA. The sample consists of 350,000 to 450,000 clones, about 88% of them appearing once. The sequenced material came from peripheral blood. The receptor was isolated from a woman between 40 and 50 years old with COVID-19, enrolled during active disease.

The CDR3 here is CASGWRGGNQPQHF. CDR3 sequence (DNA): TGTGCCAGCGGTTGGCGGGGCGGCAATCAGCCCCAGCATTTT. The chain couples TRBV28 to TRBJ1-5; tentatively, D is TRBD1 (5 bases). Trimming shortened V by 8 bases and J by 2 bases, and 13 bases separated the two germline ends. Germline CDR1 reads MDHEN; CDR2 reads SYDVKM. The CDR3 spans 14 residues.